This TCR beta chain was captured by sequencing in a study of human T cells and chemical hapten exposure (dated by TCRdb to 2020 to 2023). Some background on the complete study: For sensitization, 2% DPC in acetone was applied to a roughly 2 cm by roughly 2 cm area of upper inner arm skin. Weekly therapeutic DPC doses were additionally applied to the scalp of patients throughout the roughly 23-week study period. Patch tests used Finn chambers with 0.01% DPC on the upper back, scored after 6 days by International Contact Dermatitis Research Group standards. Alopecia areata with under or over 50% scalp involvement, alopecia totalis and alopecia universalis were represented in the patient cohort, which was mostly female. Libraries were combined into a pool for sequencing, and differences in TCR yield between samples came mainly from small differences in library volumes within the pool. This study followed changes in the peripheral blood TCR repertoire in vivo during primary and secondary sensitization of alopecia patients to the hapten diphenylcyclopropenone (DPC). Blood samples were taken from patients before sensitization (week 0) and then at 2, 6 and about 24 weeks after DPC sensitization. Under 30 alopecia patients gave blood for TCR sequencing at one to four time points (pre-sensitization, 2, 6 and 24 weeks). Beyond this particular receptor, the publication reports: The number of TCRs above 1 in 1000 frequency did not change with DPC sensitization; there was no evidence of global repertoire structure alterations. Because all patients had alopecia, a presumed autoimmune disease, the immune response of the patients might differ from that of healthy individuals. Patch test score was positively correlated with the number of PT1 expanded TCRs, with significance at thresholds 8, 16 and 32 but not at 4. Repeated subsampling changed both the strength of the expansion versus patch-test correlation and the threshold at which the correlation became significant. Significantly more large CDR3 similarity clusters were formed by expanded TCRs than by pre-sensitization or healthy control sets, consistent with antigen-driven responses.

The sample holds a few counts of this clonotype. The target of this receptor is not known. Within one base of it there is no much larger clone, and no base qualities were kept. The sample's time point label, in plain terms: patch test 1, 2 weeks after DPC sensitization. The treatment or condition label, read with the paper, signifies: therapeutic diphenylcyclopropenone sensitization with weekly scalp DPC. Blood at each patch-test visit was drawn before the patch test was applied. Patients were eligible if aged 18 to 70, diagnosed with alopecia and judged suitable for DPC therapy, and pregnant patients were excluded. Total RNA was extracted from unfractionated whole blood that had been collected in Tempus Blood RNA tubes. Library construction relied on RACE. Sequencer: NextSeq 500. During library preparation, unique molecular identifiers were attached to individual cDNA molecules so that TCRs could be counted in a quantitative, reproducible way. Both TCR alpha and TCR beta chains were sequenced from each blood RNA sample. Regarding the original processing steps: The median number of TCRs per sample was approximately 98,000, ranging from roughly 23,224 to 690,600. V, J and CDR3 annotation of the TCR reads was carried out using the Decombinator software suite. For PS versus PT1 abundance plots, all samples were subsampled to the same number of TCRs (28,000). TCRs were defined as expanded if absent before sensitization and observed at least eight times at the 2-week time point. TCRdb passed the public sequencing reads through fastp at Q25 and MiXCR, retaining productive beta sequences. Rows are combined by CDR3 protein, so each entry shows the most common genes and DNA. Clone size and V and J calls follow TCRdb, not the original study. This sample gives roughly 100,000 distinct CDR3 sequences in total; roughly 11% of them show up just once. The ten most abundant clones make up around 3.4% of the sample.

A distance of 19 bases separates the germline ends of V and J, which lose 6 bases and 8 bases respectively. From cysteine to phenylalanine, the CDR3 is 14 amino acids long. The read is trimmed to its CDR3 DNA, 42 bases read in frame from base 1. The germline V gene (reference sequence) sets CDR1 to DFQATT and CDR2 to SNEGSKA. The sample here was whole blood, taken in connection with sensitization to the hapten diphenylcyclopropenone (DPC). The TCR comes from a woman aged 40 to 50 with alopecia areata. Some clones in this sample may be carry-over from other donors' samples. This receptor chain uses TRBV20-1 and TRBJ1-4; the D gene is perhaps TRBD1, from 5 matching bases. The nucleotide sequence reads TGCAGTGCACCCTCATCCGGGACCGGCGAAAAACTGTTTTTT. Translated, it reads CSAPSSGTGEKLFF.